The 12 T cell receptor beta chains reported below all come from one sample, sequenced in a study of CD8 T cells in ankylosing spondylitis. TCRdb analysed the 5' RACE reads with MiXCR anew, one entry per CDR3 protein. The sample lists 35,000 to 50,000 distinct CDR3 sequences, about a tenth occurring once. The material sequenced was blood, either unsorted or a sorted T cell fraction (not recorded which). These receptor sequences come from a male donor with ankylosing spondylitis or in good health (not recorded which).

This clonotype is medium-sized within its sample. The chain links TRBV28 to TRBJ2-1, with 12 bases aligning to TRBD2. CDR3 length equals 17 residues. With 1 base clipped from V and 0 bases from J, the junction kept 1 base outside the gene matches. CDR1 is MDHEN and CDR2 is SYDVKM in the germline V gene. DNA of the CDR3: TGTGCCAGCAGTTTATCGACTAGCGGGAGCTCCTACAATGAGCAGTTCTTC. It codes for CASSLSTSGSSYNEQFF.

This clonotype appeared many times. V is TRBV5-4 and J is TRBJ2-1; TRBD2 might be the D (5 bases). The length of the CDR3 is 13 residues. In germline, CDR1 is SGHNT, CDR2 YYREEE (reference sequence). V lost 1 base, J lost 9 bases, and 11 bases lay in between. The CDR3 sequence: CASSLKIGSEQFF. The CDR3 region has the DNA TGTGCCAGCAGCTTGAAGATAGGGAGTGAGCAGTTCTTC.

In this sample, this clonotype turned up many times. This rearrangement joins TRBV5-1 to TRBJ2-7; 7 positions agree with TRBD2. CDR3 length: 13 residues. Germline trimming cut 5 bases from V and 6 bases from J; bases unmatched to any gene: 8. CDR1 SGHRS and CDR2 YFSETQ come from the germline V gene. DNA for the CDR3: TGCGCCAGCAGTCAGACTAGCTTAGTCGAGCAGTACTTC. Translated: CASSQTSLVEQYF.

This clonotype has at least ten counts. The chain uses TRBV5-1 and TRBJ2-5; 10 bases are shared with TRBD2. The CDR3 runs to 14 residues. V gave up 2 bases and J gave up 3 bases; unmatched junction bases: 1. Germline V gene data show CDR1 as SGHRS and CDR2 as YFSETQ. The CDR3 reads CASSFLAGEETQYF. The CDR3 DNA reads as TGCGCCAGCAGCTTTCTAGCGGGAGAAGAGACCCAGTACTTC.

The table lists this clonotype with a few counts. The chain uses TRBV7-3 and TRBJ2-1; 11 positions agree with TRBD2. With 3 bases clipped from V and 6 bases from J, the junction kept 1 base outside the gene matches. This CDR3 is built from 14 residues. In germline, CDR1 is SGHTA, CDR2 FQGTGA. Here the CDR3 DNA reads TGTGCCAGCAGCTTTAGCGGGAGGGTCAATGAGCAGTTCTTC. Translating gives CASSFSGRVNEQFF.

This chain uses TRBV12-3 or TRBV12-4 with TRBJ1-2; the D gene is possibly TRBD1 (5 bases). The CDR3 contains 14 residues. Deletions cut 3 bases from V and 4 bases from J, with 12 bases between. The CDR3 sequence: CASSFGERGYGYTF. The CDR3 coding sequence is TGTGCCAGCAGTTTTGGGGAGAGGGGCTATGGCTACACCTTC.

This clonotype was found many times. V and J are TRBV24-1 and TRBJ2-1, with 16 nucleotides matching TRBD2. Germline V gives CDR1 KGHDR, CDR2 SFDVKD. The CDR3 is 17 amino acids. V lost 4 bases and J lost 8; bases outside the gene matches: 7. The CDR3 bases are TGTGCCACCAGTGAACCCGGGACTAGCGGGAGGGCCGATGAGCAGTTCTTC. Translating it yields CATSEPGTSGRADEQFF.

Ten or more counts support this clonotype. CDR3 sequence reads: CASSRIGFQETQYF. CDR3 coding DNA: TGCGCCAGCAGCAGAATCGGGTTCCAAGAGACCCAGTACTTC. The rearrangement uses TRBV5-1 and TRBJ2-5; D gene uncertain. V shed 4 bases and J shed 1 base, with 11 bases lying between them. CDR1 is SGHRS and CDR2 is YFSETQ in the germline V gene. CDR3 length: 14 amino acids.

This clonotype appeared many times. This chain connects TRBV29-1 to TRBJ2-3; D call uncertain. The CDR3 covers 13 residues. Germline V gene sequence: CDR1 SQVTM, CDR2 ANQGSEA. V was pared by 3 bases and J by 4 bases, with 11 bases between. In nucleotides, the CDR3 is TGCAGCGTTGACCCTCGGCTGGCAGATACGCAGTATTTT. Its translation: CSVDPRLADTQYF.

This clonotype was detected many times. This sequence joins TRBV20-1 and TRBJ1-2, with 9 nucleotides matching TRBD1. The length of the CDR3 is 15 residues. With V trimmed by 3 bases and J by 6 bases, 11 bases remained unmatched. Looked up from germline, CDR1 is DFQATT and CDR2 is SNEGSKA (reference sequence). The CDR3 DNA reads TGCAGTGCTAGTTTCCATACAGGGGGCGAGGATGGCTACACCTTC. Translating gives CSASFHTGGEDGYTF.

This clonotype was counted many times. The chain's CDR3 is CSARGTGAAGELFF. The DNA for the CDR3 is TGCAGTGCTAGAGGAACGGGTGCGGCCGGGGAGCTGTTTTTT. J is TRBJ2-2 and V is TRBV20-1; no clear D gene. The V gene's germline CDR1 is DFQATT and CDR2 SNEGSKA (reference sequence). V was shortened by 1 base and J by 6 bases, with 12 bases between the two germline ends. The CDR3 consists of 14 residues.

This clonotype was recorded many times. The rearrangement joins TRBV27 to TRBJ2-7; perhaps TRBD2 as D (6 bases). This CDR3 region has 13 residues. Trimming pared 5 bases from V and 2 bases from J, leaving 10 bases between. Looked up from germline, CDR1 is MNHEY and CDR2 is SMNVEV (reference sequence). CDR3 nucleotides: TGTGCCAGCAGTCCCCGGGGGACCTACGAGCAGTACTTC. It is translated as CASSPRGTYEQYF.